The 3 T cell receptor beta chains reported below all come from one sample, sequenced in a study of T cell repertoires in cytomegalovirus infection (dated by TCRdb to between 2018 and 2020). The sequencing machine was an Illumina HiSeq 1500. TCRdb itself trimmed the public reads at Q25 with fastp, ran MiXCR and retained productive beta chains. Merged by CDR3 protein, the rows form single entries marked with the most common genes and DNA. The sample contains around 450,000 distinct CDR3 sequences, approximately 32% of them found a single time. The top ten clonotypes cover about 13% of the sample. What was sequenced was PBMCs. These TCRs come from a human donor in good health (CMV status not recorded). Some clones in this sample may be carry-over from other donors' samples.

This clonotype was counted only a few times. V and J are TRBV5-1 and TRBJ2-3; 10 bases fit TRBD2. CDR3 size: 16 residues. The V and J ends lost 1 base and 1 base, in that order; junction bases with no gene match: 3. Per the germline V gene, CDR1 is SGHRS and CDR2 is YFSETQ. The CDR3 sequence: CASSLTGTSGTDTQYF. The CDR3 DNA sequence: TGCGCCAGCAGCTTGACAGGGACTAGCGGCACAGATACGCAGTATTTT.

This clonotype showed up many times. This chain connects TRBV7-9 to TRBJ2-3; D is uncertain. The germline gives CDR1 SEHNR, CDR2 FQNEAQ (reference sequence). Between the trimmed V and J ends, which lost 3 bases and 1 base, there was a span of 14 bases. The CDR3 covers 16 residues. CDR3 DNA: TGTGCCAGCAGCTTCACGCCCCTTACACGCACAGATACGCAGTATTTT. Translation gives CASSFTPLTRTDTQYF.

This clonotype was seen once. The CDR3 DNA reads TGTGCCAGCAGTTACGGGGCCCTTAGCAATCAGCCCCAGCATTTT. Translated, it gives CASSYGALSNQPQHF. The chain has TRBV6-6 and TRBJ1-5; perhaps TRBD1 as D (5 bases). V was shortened by 2 bases and J by 0 bases, with 8 bases between the two germline ends. Germline loops: CDR1 MNHNY, CDR2 SVGAGI (reference sequence). The CDR3 length is 15 residues.